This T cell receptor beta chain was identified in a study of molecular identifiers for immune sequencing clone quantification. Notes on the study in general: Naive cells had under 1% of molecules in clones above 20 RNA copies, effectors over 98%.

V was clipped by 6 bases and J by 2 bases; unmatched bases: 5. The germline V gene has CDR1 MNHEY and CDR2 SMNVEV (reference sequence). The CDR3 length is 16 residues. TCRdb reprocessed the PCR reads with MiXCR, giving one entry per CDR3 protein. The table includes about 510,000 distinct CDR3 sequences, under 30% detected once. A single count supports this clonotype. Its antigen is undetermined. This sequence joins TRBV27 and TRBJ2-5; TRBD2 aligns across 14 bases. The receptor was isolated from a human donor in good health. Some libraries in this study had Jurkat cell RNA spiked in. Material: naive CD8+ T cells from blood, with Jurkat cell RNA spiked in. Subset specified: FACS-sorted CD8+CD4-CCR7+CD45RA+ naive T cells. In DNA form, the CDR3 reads TGTGCCAGCAGATCGCGACTAGCGGGGGGGCAAGAGACCCAGTACTTC. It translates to CASRSRLAGGQETQYF.